The present TCR beta chain was sequenced within a study of metastatic and nonmetastatic thyroid tumors. Turning to the study itself: Blood and tumor or nodule tissue repertoires from malignant and benign thyroid patients were compared. Study-wide results and limits: In both blood and tumor samples, TCR beta diversity was reported significantly higher for malignant than benign nodules.

In this sample, this clone turned up many times. What it binds is not known. The CDR3 length is 15 residues. Trimming left V 1 base short and J 1 base short, with 10 bases between. Germline V gene sequence: CDR1 SEHNR, CDR2 FQNEAQ (reference sequence). Patients had received no treatment of any kind before thyroid surgery. As processed by the authors: The study built a papillary thyroid cancer distant-metastasis classifier from CDR3 differences across clinicopathological groups. Through MiXCR, TCRdb re-clonotyped the PCR reads. The V and J calls and clone size come from TCRdb's table, not from the authors' own analysis. The sample has about 21,000 clones, about a sixth seen once.

Sequencing was performed on blood. This sequence originates from a male donor with papillary thyroid cancer or a benign thyroid nodule (not recorded which). Some clones in this sample may be carry-over from other donors' samples. J is TRBJ1-1 and V is TRBV7-9, with D possibly being TRBD1 (6 bases). The DNA of the CDR3 is TGTGCCAGCAGCTTAGTGGGGGCAGGGAACACTGAAGCTTTCTTT. This sequence encodes CASSLVGAGNTEAFF.